Listed below are T cell receptor beta chains from one sample, sequenced in a study of blood T cell repertoires in COVID-19. Produced via immunoSEQ multiplex PCR; TCRdb's table is partial and in-frame only. The table shows about 7,500 clones, with 73% occurring only once. Sequencing was performed on peripheral blood. These receptors were taken from a human donor in a cohort sampled during active COVID-19. Both conserved end residues are part of each CDR3. Fields, in order: V gene, D gene, clone size, J gene, CDR3 protein, CDR3 DNA. D genes are given only for firm matches. Clone size is not always given. Where it is, it says once, few, many or a class for expanded clones.

v_gene: TRBV27
d_gene: TRBD2
abundance: .
j_gene: TRBJ2-1
CDR3aa: CASSFLGLAGQNNEQFF
CDR3nt: TGTGCCAGCAGTTTTTTGGGACTAGCGGGACAAAACAATGAGCAGTTCTTC

v_gene: TRBV6-5
d_gene: .
abundance: .
j_gene: TRBJ1-1
CDR3aa: CASSFSVGGRTEAFF
CDR3nt: TGTGCCAGCAGTTTCTCCGTGGGAGGTCGAACTGAAGCTTTCTTT

v_gene: TRBV4-1
d_gene: TRBD2
abundance: .
j_gene: TRBJ2-1
CDR3aa: CASSQGALAGEPFNEQFF
CDR3nt: TGCGCCAGCAGCCAAGGAGCTCTAGCGGGAGAACCATTCAATGAGCAGTTCTTC

v_gene: TRBV9
d_gene: TRBD2
abundance: .
j_gene: TRBJ2-5
CDR3aa: CASSVEPGLGGTQETQYF
CDR3nt: TGTGCCAGCAGCGTAGAGCCGGGACTAGGGGGGACCCAAGAGACCCAGTACTTC

v_gene: TRBV10-3
d_gene: TRBD1
abundance: .
j_gene: TRBJ1-5
CDR3aa: CASEKEQGVGQPQHF
CDR3nt: TGTGCCAGCGAGAAGGAGCAGGGGGTTGGACAGCCCCAGCATTTT

v_gene: TRBV5-1
d_gene: .
abundance: .
j_gene: TRBJ2-7
CDR3aa: CASSLSTGSYEQYF
CDR3nt: TGCGCCAGCAGCTTGAGTACAGGGAGCTACGAGCAGTACTTC

v_gene: TRBV7-6
d_gene: .
abundance: .
j_gene: TRBJ2-3
CDR3aa: CASSLGRGDTQYF
CDR3nt: TGTGCCAGCAGCTTGGGGCGTGGAGATACGCAGTATTTT

v_gene: TRBV6-5
d_gene: TRBD1
abundance: .
j_gene: TRBJ1-1
CDR3aa: CASRPDRVTEAFF
CDR3nt: TGTGCCAGCAGACCCGACAGGGTAACTGAAGCTTTCTTT

v_gene: TRBV6-5
d_gene: TRBD1
abundance: .
j_gene: TRBJ1-5
CDR3aa: CASSKTGDPPQPQHF
CDR3nt: TGTGCCAGCAGCAAAACAGGGGATCCTCCTCAGCCCCAGCATTTT

v_gene: TRBV6-2/TRBV6-3
d_gene: .
abundance: once
j_gene: TRBJ2-7
CDR3aa: CASSYAGATSYEQYF
CDR3nt: TGTGCCAGCAGTTATGCGGGCGCTACCTCCTACGAGCAGTACTTC

v_gene: TRBV4-2
d_gene: TRBD2
abundance: .
j_gene: TRBJ2-5
CDR3aa: CASSQVDRASGSGETQYF
CDR3nt: TGTGCCAGCAGCCAAGTGGATCGAGCTAGCGGGAGTGGGGAGACCCAGTACTTC

v_gene: TRBV15
d_gene: TRBD1
abundance: .
j_gene: TRBJ2-3
CDR3aa: CATSRTPGQGGDTQYF
CDR3nt: TGTGCCACCAGCAGGACCCCGGGACAGGGGGGGGATACGCAGTATTTT

v_gene: TRBV2
d_gene: .
abundance: .
j_gene: TRBJ2-1
CDR3aa: CASSQTYNEQFF
CDR3nt: TGTGCCAGCAGTCAAACATACAATGAGCAGTTCTTC

v_gene: TRBV10-1
d_gene: .
abundance: .
j_gene: TRBJ2-2
CDR3aa: CASPEGVTNTGELFF
CDR3nt: TGCGCCAGCCCGGAGGGAGTTACGAACACCGGGGAGCTGTTTTTT

v_gene: TRBV5-5
d_gene: TRBD2
abundance: once
j_gene: TRBJ2-7
CDR3aa: CASSPGGVETF
CDR3nt: TGTGCCAGCAGCCCGGGAGGGGTCGAAACCTTC

v_gene: TRBV14
d_gene: .
abundance: .
j_gene: TRBJ2-7
CDR3aa: CASSHWGVYEQYF
CDR3nt: TGTGCCAGCAGCCATTGGGGGGTATACGAGCAGTACTTC

v_gene: TRBV28
d_gene: TRBD1
abundance: .
j_gene: TRBJ2-5
CDR3aa: CASRTPFDRGLQETQYF
CDR3nt: TGTGCCAGCAGAACCCCTTTCGACAGGGGACTCCAAGAGACCCAGTACTTC

v_gene: TRBV7-2
d_gene: .
abundance: .
j_gene: TRBJ1-1
CDR3aa: CASSSTPWGATEAFF
CDR3nt: TGTGCCAGCAGCTCTACACCTTGGGGAGCCACTGAAGCTTTCTTT

v_gene: TRBV4-2
d_gene: TRBD1
abundance: .
j_gene: TRBJ1-2
CDR3aa: CASSQGRGPNGYTF
CDR3nt: TGTGCCAGCAGCCAAGGCAGGGGGCCAAATGGCTACACCTTC

v_gene: TRBV15
d_gene: TRBD1
abundance: .
j_gene: TRBJ1-2
CDR3aa: CATRTAGQINYGYTF
CDR3nt: TGTGCCACCAGAACCGCGGGACAGATTAACTATGGCTACACCTTC

v_gene: TRBV27
d_gene: TRBD1
abundance: .
j_gene: TRBJ2-7
CDR3aa: CASSLSIGTVSYEQYF
CDR3nt: TGTGCCAGCAGTTTATCGATAGGGACAGTCTCCTACGAGCAGTACTTC

v_gene: TRBV6-1
d_gene: .
abundance: few
j_gene: TRBJ2-6
CDR3aa: CASSERDSSGANVLTF
CDR3nt: TGTGCCAGCAGTGAACGGGACTCCTCTGGGGCCAACGTCCTGACTTTC

v_gene: TRBV24-1
d_gene: .
abundance: once
j_gene: TRBJ2-2
CDR3aa: CATSDLAGTGELFF
CDR3nt: TGTGCCACCAGTGATTTGGCGGGAACCGGGGAGCTGTTTTTT

v_gene: TRBV7-2
d_gene: TRBD1
abundance: .
j_gene: TRBJ1-5
CDR3aa: CASSLVGRGIWPQHF
CDR3nt: TGTGCCAGCAGCTTAGTAGGCAGGGGGATTTGGCCCCAGCATTTT

v_gene: TRBV7-8
d_gene: TRBD1
abundance: .
j_gene: TRBJ1-3
CDR3aa: CASSRWDRGAGNTIYF
CDR3nt: TGTGCCAGCAGCAGATGGGACAGGGGAGCTGGAAACACCATATATTTT